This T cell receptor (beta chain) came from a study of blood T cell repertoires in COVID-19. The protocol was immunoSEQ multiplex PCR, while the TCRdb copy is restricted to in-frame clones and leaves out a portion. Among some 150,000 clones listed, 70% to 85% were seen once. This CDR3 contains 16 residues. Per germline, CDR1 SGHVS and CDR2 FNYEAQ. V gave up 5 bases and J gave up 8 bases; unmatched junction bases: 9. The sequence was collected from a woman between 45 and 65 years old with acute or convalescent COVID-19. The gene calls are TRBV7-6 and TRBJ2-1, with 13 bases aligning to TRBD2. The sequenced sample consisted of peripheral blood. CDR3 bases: TGTGCCAGCAGCCCGAGAACTAGCGGGGGGGTGGATGAGCAGTTCTTC. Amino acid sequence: CASSPRTSGGVDEQFF.